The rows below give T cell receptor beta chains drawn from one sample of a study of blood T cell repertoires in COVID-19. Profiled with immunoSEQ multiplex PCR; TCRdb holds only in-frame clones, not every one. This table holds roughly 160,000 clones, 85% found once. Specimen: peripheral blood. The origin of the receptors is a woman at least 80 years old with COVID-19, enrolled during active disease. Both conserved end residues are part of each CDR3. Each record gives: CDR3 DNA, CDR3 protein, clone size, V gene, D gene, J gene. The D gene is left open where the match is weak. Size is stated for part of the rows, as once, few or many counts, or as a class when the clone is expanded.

cdr3_nt: TGTGCCAGCAGCGTAGTAGGGGGTCGCCTCGAGCAGTACTTC; cdr3_aa: CASSVVGGRLEQYF; clone_size: -; v_call: TRBV7-2; d_call: -; j_call: TRBJ2-7
cdr3_nt: TGCGCCAGCAGCTTGATACAGGGGACTGAAGCTTTCTTT; cdr3_aa: CASSLIQGTEAFF; clone_size: -; v_call: TRBV5-1; d_call: TRBD1; j_call: TRBJ1-1
cdr3_nt: TGTGCCAGCAGCCACCCCAGGGGGGAGGCTTTCTTT; cdr3_aa: CASSHPRGEAFF; clone_size: -; v_call: TRBV6-5; d_call: TRBD1; j_call: TRBJ1-1
cdr3_nt: TGTGCCAGCAGCCTTAACGGCCAGGAAACACGAGCTTTCTTT; cdr3_aa: CASSLNGQETRAFF; clone_size: -; v_call: TRBV7-3; d_call: -; j_call: TRBJ1-1
cdr3_nt: TGTGCCAGCAGTTCCCCCTCCGTCGGGACTGAAGCTTTCTTT; cdr3_aa: CASSSPSVGTEAFF; clone_size: -; v_call: TRBV28; d_call: -; j_call: TRBJ1-1
cdr3_nt: TGTGCCAGCAGGGATCGGGGGGAGACCCAGTACTTC; cdr3_aa: CASRDRGETQYF; clone_size: -; v_call: TRBV2; d_call: -; j_call: TRBJ2-5
cdr3_nt: TGCGCCAGCAGCTTGGGAGTTGCGGCAGGGGATGGTGGCTACACCTTC; cdr3_aa: CASSLGVAAGDGGYTF; clone_size: -; v_call: TRBV5-1; d_call: -; j_call: TRBJ1-2
cdr3_nt: TGCGCCAGCAGAGCCCTCGACAGCATGGGGTACAATGAGCAGTTCTTC; cdr3_aa: CASRALDSMGYNEQFF; clone_size: -; v_call: TRBV5-1; d_call: -; j_call: TRBJ2-1
cdr3_nt: TGCGCCAGCAGCGGGGCTTTTGCGACCGATGAGCAGTTCTTC; cdr3_aa: CASSGAFATDEQFF; clone_size: -; v_call: TRBV5-1; d_call: -; j_call: TRBJ2-1
cdr3_nt: TGTGCCAGCAGCGCGACAGCTCAGGGATGGAGAGGCTACACCTTC; cdr3_aa: CASSATAQGWRGYTF; clone_size: few; v_call: TRBV5-4; d_call: -; j_call: TRBJ1-2
cdr3_nt: TGTGCCAGTGGGAGGAGCGGGGCCGGGGAGCTGTTTTTT; cdr3_aa: CASGRSGAGELFF; clone_size: -; v_call: TRBV9; d_call: TRBD2; j_call: TRBJ2-2
cdr3_nt: TGTGCCAGCCGGAGATTCGGGAGCACAGATACGCAGTATTTT; cdr3_aa: CASRRFGSTDTQYF; clone_size: once; v_call: TRBV11-2; d_call: -; j_call: TRBJ2-3
cdr3_nt: TGTGCCAGCAGTTTTTCCTTGCGGGGCAATCAGCCCCAGCATTTT; cdr3_aa: CASSFSLRGNQPQHF; clone_size: -; v_call: TRBV27; d_call: -; j_call: TRBJ1-5
cdr3_nt: TGTGCCAGCAGCCCGGGACAGGGGGATGGTGGCTACACCTTC; cdr3_aa: CASSPGQGDGGYTF; clone_size: -; v_call: TRBV3-1/TRBV3-2; d_call: TRBD1; j_call: TRBJ1-2
cdr3_nt: TGTGCCAGCAGTGGGGGGGTGAACACAGATACGCAGTATTTT; cdr3_aa: CASSGGVNTDTQYF; clone_size: -; v_call: TRBV2; d_call: -; j_call: TRBJ2-3
cdr3_nt: TGTGCCAGTAGTATTCCCCCCGATCAGCCCCAGCATTTT; cdr3_aa: CASSIPPDQPQHF; clone_size: once; v_call: TRBV19; d_call: -; j_call: TRBJ1-5
cdr3_nt: TGCGCCAGCAGTGAGCCTACCCACCGACTACTCCGGGGCTACACCTTC; cdr3_aa: CASSEPTHRLLRGYTF; clone_size: -; v_call: TRBV10-1; d_call: -; j_call: TRBJ1-2
cdr3_nt: TGTGCCAGCAGCCAAGATCAGGGGAGCGCCCCCCAGCATTTT; cdr3_aa: CASSQDQGSAPQHF; clone_size: -; v_call: TRBV3-1/TRBV3-2; d_call: -; j_call: TRBJ1-5